This TCR beta chain was identified during a study of blood T cell repertoires in COVID-19. Study-wide context: Samples of COVID-19 (acute and convalescent) were obtained from the United States, Italy and Spain.

The assay was immunoSEQ multiplex PCR, and TCRdb's table has in-frame clones only and misses some. The table shows 250,000 to 300,000 clones, with about 90% occurring only once. The CDR3 is made up of 14 amino acids. V gave up 4 bases and J gave up 8 bases, with 12 bases separating them. Germline V CDR1 and CDR2: LGHDT, YNNKEL (reference sequence). The rearrangement links TRBV3-1 (or the pseudogene TRBV3-2) to TRBJ1-6; D may be TRBD1 (6 bases). Material for sequencing was peripheral blood. This sequence was found in a woman aged 25 to 39 with COVID-19, enrolled during active disease. CDR3 sequence (DNA): TGTGCCAGCAGCCGGACAGTAATGGATTCACCCCTCCACTTT. Amino acids: CASSRTVMDSPLHF.